The clone carrying this T cell receptor beta chain came up many times. Using a J-beta primer mix together with a sample-barcoded 5' primer, a second PCR was run for roughly 6 to 12 cycles. Each CDR3 protein gets one entry after TCRdb re-called the 5' RACE reads with MiXCR. The top ten hold 23% of the sample, which has roughly 1.9 million distinct CDR3 sequences, about 39% seen once. The data are from a study of blood T cells in healthy people across ages. The CDR3 loop spans 13 amino acids. Germline V gene lookup returns CDR1 SQVTM and CDR2 ANQGSEA. The V and J ends lost 6 bases and 5 bases respectively, with 16 bases between them.

The receptor comes from a human donor in good health. The rearrangement links TRBV29-1 to TRBJ2-5; D is possibly TRBD1 (5 bases). The sequencing input was blood. CDR3 in amino acids: CSVLDPNRETQYF. CDR3 sequence (DNA): TGCAGCGTATTGGACCCCAACAGGGAGACCCAGTACTTC. The variable domain in full, with the rest retrieved from reference TRBV29-1 and TRBJ2-5, is SAVISQKPSRDICQRGTSLTIQCQVDSQVTMMFWYRQQPGQSLTLIATANQGSEATYESGFVIDKFPISRPNLTFSTLTVSNMSPEDSSIYLCSVLDPNRETQYFGPGTRLLVL.